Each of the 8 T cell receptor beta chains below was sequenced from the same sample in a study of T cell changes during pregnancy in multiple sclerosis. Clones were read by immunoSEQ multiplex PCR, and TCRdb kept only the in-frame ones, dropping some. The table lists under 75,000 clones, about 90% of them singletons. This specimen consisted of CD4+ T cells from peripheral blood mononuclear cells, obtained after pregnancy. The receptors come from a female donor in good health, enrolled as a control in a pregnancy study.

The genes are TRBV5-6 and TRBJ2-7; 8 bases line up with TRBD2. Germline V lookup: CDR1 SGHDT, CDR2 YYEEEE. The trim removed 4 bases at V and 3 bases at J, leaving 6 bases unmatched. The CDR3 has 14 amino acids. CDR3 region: CASSPTSVFYEQYF. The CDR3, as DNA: TGTGCCAGCAGCCCGACTAGCGTTTTCTACGAGCAGTACTTC. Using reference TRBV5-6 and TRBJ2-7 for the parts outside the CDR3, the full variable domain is DAGVTQSPTHLIKTRGQQVTLRCSPKSGHDTVSWYQQALGQGPQFIFQYYEEEERQRGNFPDRFSGHQFPNYSSELNVNALLLGDSALYLCASSPTSVFYEQYFGPGTRLTVT.

The CDR3 loop is CASRDSQRLQETQYF. The CDR3 coding sequence is TGCGCCAGCAGGGACAGCCAAAGGCTCCAAGAGACCCAGTACTTC. The chain uses TRBV4-1 and TRBJ2-5; TRBD1 is a possible D gene (6 bases). From germline, CDR1 is MGHRA and CDR2 YSYEKL. The CDR3 has 15 amino acids. The ends were cut back, 6 bases at V and 1 base at J, with 15 bases in the middle.

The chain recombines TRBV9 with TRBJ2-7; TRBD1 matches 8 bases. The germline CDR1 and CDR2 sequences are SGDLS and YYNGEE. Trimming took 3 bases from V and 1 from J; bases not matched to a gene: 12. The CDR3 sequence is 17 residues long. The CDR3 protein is CASSDTPGQVLSYEQYF. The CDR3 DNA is TGTGCCAGCAGCGATACACCGGGACAGGTTTTATCCTACGAGCAGTACTTC.

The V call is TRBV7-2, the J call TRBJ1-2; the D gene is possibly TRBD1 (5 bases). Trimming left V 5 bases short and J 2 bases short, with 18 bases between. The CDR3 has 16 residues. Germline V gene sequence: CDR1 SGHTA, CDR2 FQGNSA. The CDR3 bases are TGTGCCAGCAGCCCCTCACTATCGGACACCAACTATGGCTACACCTTC. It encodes CASSPSLSDTNYGYTF.

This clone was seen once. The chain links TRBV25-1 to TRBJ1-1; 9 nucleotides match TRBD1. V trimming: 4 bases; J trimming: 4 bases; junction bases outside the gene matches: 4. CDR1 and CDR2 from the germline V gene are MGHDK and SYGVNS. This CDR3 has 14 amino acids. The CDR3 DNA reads TGTGCCAGCAGTGCAGGACAGGGGTTCACTGAAGCTTTCTTT. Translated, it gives CASSAGQGFTEAFF.

The CDR3 is CAWSVQDLEQYF. The CDR3 DNA sequence: TGTGCCTGGAGTGTACAAGATCTCGAGCAGTACTTC. The V call is TRBV30, the J call TRBJ2-7; D remains ambiguous. CDR3 length equals 12 residues. Germline CDR1 and CDR2: GTSNPN and SVGIG (reference sequence). V was shortened by 0 bases and J by 6 bases, with 9 bases between the two germline ends.

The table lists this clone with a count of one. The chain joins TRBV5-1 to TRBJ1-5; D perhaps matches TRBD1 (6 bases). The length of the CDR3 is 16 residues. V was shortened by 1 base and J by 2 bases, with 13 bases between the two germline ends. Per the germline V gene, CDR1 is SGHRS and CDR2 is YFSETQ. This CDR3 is CASSLMGGQGNQPQHF. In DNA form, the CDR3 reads TGCGCCAGCAGCTTGATGGGGGGGCAGGGCAATCAGCCCCAGCATTTT.

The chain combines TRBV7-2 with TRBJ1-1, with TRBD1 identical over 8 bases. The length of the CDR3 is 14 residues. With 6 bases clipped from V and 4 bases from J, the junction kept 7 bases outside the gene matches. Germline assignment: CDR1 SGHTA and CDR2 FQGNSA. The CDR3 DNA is TGTGCCAGCAGTCGAAGGACAGGGACCACTGAAGCTTTCTTT. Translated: CASSRRTGTTEAFF.